This T cell receptor beta chain was profiled in a study of human T cells and chemical hapten exposure. The wider study: Weekly diphenylcyclopropenone doses were given to patients' scalps across the approximately 24-week study.

This clonotype occurred many times. Its target is not known. In TCRdb, the RACE reads were re-called with MiXCR into one record per CDR3 protein. The repertoire consists of 71,000 or so distinct CDR3 sequences, with 9.8% occurring once and the leading ten covering approximately 3%. Time point denoted: patch test 1, 2 weeks after DPC sensitization. Treatment here: therapeutic diphenylcyclopropenone sensitization with weekly scalp DPC. The total RNA was obtained from whole blood that was not fractionated. This CDR3 contains 18 residues. Trimming cost V 3 bases and J 4 bases; bases outside gene matches: 12. Germline V CDR1 and CDR2: KGHSH, LQKENI. General study findings and limits: Healthy people's immune response may differ from that of the donors, who had alopecia.

V gene TRBV18 combines with J gene TRBJ2-2, with 9 bases matching TRBD1. Sample: whole blood, taken in connection with sensitization to the hapten diphenylcyclopropenone (DPC). This clonotype was sampled from a woman between 40 and 55 years old with alopecia areata. Some clones in this sample may be carry-over from other donors' samples. In DNA, the CDR3 is TGTGCCAGCTCACCCTTTAATATCGGACAGGGGACCACCGGGGAGCTGTTTTTT. Residues: CASSPFNIGQGTTGELFF.